Below, 21 T cell receptor beta chains from the same sample are listed, as sequenced in a study of CD8 T cells in ankylosing spondylitis (dated by TCRdb to 2016 to 2017). Study-wide findings and limitations: A TCR beta motif of about 8 highly homologous amino acid variants appeared characteristic of blood from ankylosing spondylitis patients.

Their recognized antigens are unknown. Library creation used 5' RACE. TCRdb records Illumina HiSeq 2500 as the sequencer. The public reads were quality trimmed at Q25 with fastp and then assembled into clones with MiXCR by TCRdb, keeping productive beta chains. Rows are unified per CDR3 protein, each entry keeping the most common DNA and genes. This sample lists about 500,000 distinct CDR3 sequences; approximately 12% were detected once. In total, the top ten clones hold 6.8% of the sample. Input material: blood, either unsorted or a sorted T cell fraction (not recorded which). The receptor source for this set is a male donor with ankylosing spondylitis.

The chain has TRBV7-9 and TRBJ1-1; D unclear. The CDR3 consists of 15 residues. Trimming cost V 1 base and J 1 base, with 10 bases left between them. CDR1 and CDR2 (germline): SEHNR, FQNEAQ (reference sequence). The CDR3: CASSLDRVANTEAFF. CDR3 nucleotide sequence: TGTGCCAGCAGCTTAGATCGAGTAGCGAACACTGAAGCTTTCTTT. Combining the CDR3 with reference TRBV7-9 and TRBJ1-1 gives the whole variable domain DTGVSQNPRHKITKRGQNVTFRCDPISEHNRLYWYRQTLGQGPEFLTYFQNEAQLEKSRLLSDRFSAERPKGSFSTLEIQRTEQGDSAMYLCASSLDRVANTEAFFGQGTRLTVV.

This clonotype was recorded at least ten times. The V call is TRBV5-1, the J call TRBJ2-5; tentatively, D is TRBD2 (5 bases). Germline V gene lookup returns CDR1 SGHRS and CDR2 YFSETQ. The CDR3 totals 16 residues. V lost 1 base to trimming and J lost 4 bases, with 17 bases between them. The CDR3 bases are TGCGCCAGCAGCTTGAGTATGGACTCGACCAGAGAGACCCAGTACTTC. Translation: CASSLSMDSTRETQYF.

This clonotype was seen more than once but under ten times. The DNA of the CDR3 is TGTGCCAGCTCACTCAACCTTGATACAGGTCCATCTAGCACAGATACGCAGTATTTT. This codes for CASSLNLDTGPSSTDTQYF. The V gene is TRBV18, the J gene TRBJ2-3; tentative D call: TRBD1 (5 bases). From germline, CDR1 is KGHSH and CDR2 LQKENI. CDR3 length: 19 residues. Trimming cost V 4 bases and J 0 bases, with 23 bases left between them.

This clonotype was found a few times. The J gene is TRBJ1-6, the V gene TRBV4-1; unclear D gene. Trimming stripped 0 bases from V and 3 bases from J, with 6 bases between. CDR1 and CDR2 from the germline V gene are MGHRA and YSYEKL. CDR3 length equals 15 residues. CDR3 in amino acids: CASSQDSSYNSPLHF. The CDR3 DNA follows: TGCGCCAGCAGCCAAGACAGTAGCTATAATTCACCCCTCCACTTT.

This clonotype was picked up many times. CDR3 in amino acids: CATLAGSLSTDTQYF. The CDR3 DNA is TGTGCCACACTAGCGGGTTCGTTGAGCACAGATACGCAGTATTTT. This chain connects TRBV10-3 to TRBJ2-3, with TRBD2 identical over 9 bases. V dropped 10 bases and J dropped 0; count of bases not matched to a gene: 8. The CDR3 runs 15 residues. Germline values: CDR1 ENHRY, CDR2 SYGVKD.

The genes are TRBV20-1 and TRBJ2-7; TRBD2 aligns across 7 bases. CDR3 length: 14 amino acids. J was trimmed by 3 bases and V by 4 bases; bases with no gene match: 9. Per germline, CDR1 DFQATT and CDR2 SNEGSKA (reference sequence). This chain's CDR3 is CSAKRGGSLYEQYF. The CDR3 DNA sequence: TGCAGTGCTAAGAGGGGCGGGAGTCTCTACGAGCAGTACTTC.

This clonotype was recorded only once. This chain links TRBV5-1 with TRBJ2-1; tentatively, D is TRBD2 (6 bases). Trimming removed 1 base at V and 1 base at J, with 12 bases between. CDR3 length: 16 residues. CDR1 and CDR2 (germline): SGHRS, YFSETQ. CDR3 sequence reads: CASSLIAELSYNEQFF. The CDR3 DNA reads as TGCGCCAGCAGCTTGATAGCGGAACTATCCTACAATGAGCAGTTCTTC.

In its sample, this clonotype was seen a few times. The genes are TRBV4-1 and TRBJ1-2, with TRBD1 matching 9 bases. The CDR3 runs to 14 residues. V lost 1 base, J lost 3 bases, and 0 bases stayed unmatched. Germline V CDR1 and CDR2: MGHRA, YSYEKL. The CDR3 sequence is CASSQGTGDYGYTF. CDR3 in DNA: TGCGCCAGCAGCCAAGGGACAGGGGACTATGGCTACACCTTC.

Only a few counts were recorded for this clonotype. CDR3 loop: CASGQGYGYTF. The CDR3 DNA follows: TGTGCCAGTGGACAGGGGTATGGCTACACCTTC. V is TRBV6-6 and J is TRBJ1-2, with 9 bases fitting TRBD1. The CDR3 is made up of 11 amino acids. The ends lost 9 bases at V and 5 bases at J; junction bases unmatched: 1. The germline gives CDR1 MNHNY, CDR2 SVGAGI (reference sequence).

J is TRBJ1-4 and V is TRBV29-1, with D possibly matching TRBD1 (5 bases). This CDR3 is built from 13 residues. V was shortened by 5 bases and J by 5 bases, with 12 bases between the two germline ends. The germline V gene encodes CDR1 SQVTM and CDR2 ANQGSEA. CDR3 bases: TGCAGCGTTCGGGGCAGACTAAATGAAAAACTGTTTTTT. Amino acid sequence: CSVRGRLNEKLFF.

This clonotype was observed a few times. The V and J genes are TRBV5-1 and TRBJ2-1; the D call may be TRBD1 or TRBD2 (6 bases each). The CDR3 runs to 15 residues. The germline V gene has CDR1 SGHRS and CDR2 YFSETQ. Trimming took 1 base from V and 10 from J, leaving 18 bases between them. The CDR3 DNA reads TGCGCCAGCAGCTTGAGGCCGGGGGCAGCTCCGGAGCAGTTCTTC. Amino acid sequence: CASSLRPGAAPEQFF.

This clonotype was found many times. The V and J genes are TRBV6-1 and TRBJ1-1; 9 positions match TRBD1. Losses at the gene ends were 6 bases for V and 4 bases for J; bases not matched to a gene: 6. The V gene's germline CDR1 is MNHNS and CDR2 SASEGT. CDR3 size: 14 residues. The CDR3 protein is CASRTQGAGTEAFF. The CDR3 DNA sequence: TGTGCCAGCAGGACACAGGGGGCAGGCACTGAAGCTTTCTTT.

The rearrangement uses TRBV7-8 and TRBJ2-1; no firm D call. CDR3 length equals 14 residues. Looked up from germline, CDR1 is SGHVS and CDR2 is FQNEAQ. The V end lost 2 bases, the J end lost 4 bases, and 9 bases lay between the germline ends. The DNA of the CDR3 is TGTGCCAGCAGCTTACGATCTCTTTACAATGAGCAGTTCTTC. This gives the protein CASSLRSLYNEQFF. Using reference TRBV7-8 and TRBJ2-1 for the parts outside the CDR3, the full variable domain is GAGVSQSPRYKVAKRGQDVALRCDPISGHVSLFWYQQALGQGPEFLTYFQNEAQLDKSGLPSDRFFAERPEGSVSTLKIQRTQQEDSAVYLCASSLRSLYNEQFFGPGTRLTVL.

This clonotype was counted only a few times. The chain employs TRBV6-1 and TRBJ2-3, with TRBD2 as a possible D gene (6 bases). V was clipped by 1 base and J by 4 bases, with 12 bases between them. CDR3 size: 15 residues. Germline V lookup: CDR1 MNHNS, CDR2 SASEGT. The CDR3 DNA sequence: TGTGCCAGCAGTGAAGGACGAGGGACTGCAGATACGCAGTATTTT. This sequence encodes CASSEGRGTADTQYF.

This clonotype was seen a handful of times. At one end, the junction sequence differs from germline, possibly due to a read error. The chain combines TRBV6-5 with TRBJ2-5, with TRBD2 matching over 11 bases. Germline V CDR1 and CDR2: MNHEY, SVGAGI. The CDR3 loop spans 16 amino acids. The CDR3 sequence is CASSYLLLAGVSTSVF. The CDR3 region has the DNA TGTGCCAGCAGTTACCTCCTACTAGCGGGGGTTAGTACTTCCGTCTTC.

The rearrangement links TRBV5-1 to TRBJ2-5; 7 positions agree with TRBD1. The CDR3 is 18 amino acids. J lost 1 base, V lost 4 bases, and 16 bases had no gene match. Germline V lookup: CDR1 SGHRS, CDR2 YFSETQ. The CDR3 DNA reads TGCGCCAGCAGCCCCTGGCCGTTTGTGAGGACAGGCCAAGAGACCCAGTACTTC. Translating gives CASSPWPFVRTGQETQYF.

In DNA, the CDR3 is TGTGCCAGCAGGCGGACAGCTGAGAACACTGAAGCTTTCTTT. Its translation is CASRRTAENTEAFF. The gene calls are TRBV11-2 and TRBJ1-1, with TRBD1 as a possible D gene (6 bases). Trimming cost V 6 bases and J 1 base, with 12 bases left between them. CDR1 SGHAT and CDR2 FQNNGV come from the germline V gene. The CDR3 has 14 residues.

The chain employs TRBV5-1 and TRBJ2-2; no clear D. The germline V and J ends were trimmed by 0 bases and 0 bases, with 12 bases remaining between them. The CDR3 is 17 residues long. Germline V gives CDR1 SGHRS, CDR2 YFSETQ. CDR3 protein: CASSLAWLAPNTGELFF. CDR3 bases: TGCGCCAGCAGCTTGGCCTGGTTAGCCCCGAACACCGGGGAGCTGTTTTTT.

This clonotype was counted ten times or more. The rearrangement links TRBV7-2 to TRBJ2-2; D remains unclear. From germline, CDR1 is SGHTA and CDR2 FQGNSA. Trimming took 2 bases from V and 3 from J, leaving 4 bases between them. The CDR3 loop spans 13 amino acids. DNA for the CDR3: TGTGCCAGCAGCTTATGGGACACCGGGGAGCTGTTTTTT. This codes for CASSLWDTGELFF.

This clonotype was counted only a few times. The V and J genes are TRBV15 and TRBJ2-1, with a possible D match to TRBD2 (5 bases). V was cut by 4 bases and J by 3 bases, with 10 bases left in between. Germline V gene sequence: CDR1 LNHNV, CDR2 YYDKDF (reference sequence). The CDR3 consists of 14 residues. CDR3 region: CATSKLVVYNEQFF. CDR3 nucleotides: TGTGCCACCAGCAAACTAGTAGTCTACAATGAGCAGTTCTTC.

This clonotype was seen more than once but under ten times. The V call is TRBV24-1, the J call TRBJ1-5; 9 nucleotides match TRBD1. The J segment lost 0 bases and the V segment lost 10 bases, leaving 9 bases of the junction unmatched. CDR1 is KGHDR and CDR2 is SFDVKD in the germline V gene. This CDR3 contains 16 residues. The CDR3 DNA sequence: TGTGCCACGCCGGGACAGGGCCATTATAGCAATCAGCCCCAGCATTTT. It yields the protein CATPGQGHYSNQPQHF.